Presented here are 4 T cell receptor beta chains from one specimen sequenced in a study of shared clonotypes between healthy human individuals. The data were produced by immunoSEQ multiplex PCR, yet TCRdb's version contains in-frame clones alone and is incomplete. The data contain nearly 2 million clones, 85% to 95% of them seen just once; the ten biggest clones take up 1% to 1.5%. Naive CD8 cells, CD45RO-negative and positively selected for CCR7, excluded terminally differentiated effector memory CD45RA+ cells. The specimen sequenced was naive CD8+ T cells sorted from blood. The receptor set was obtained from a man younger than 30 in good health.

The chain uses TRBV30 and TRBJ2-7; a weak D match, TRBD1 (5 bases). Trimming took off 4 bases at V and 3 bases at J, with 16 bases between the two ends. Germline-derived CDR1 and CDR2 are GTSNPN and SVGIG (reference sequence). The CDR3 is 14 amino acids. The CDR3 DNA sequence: TGTGCCTGGAAGGGCGAAGGGGCTGGCTACGAGCAGTACTTC. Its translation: CAWKGEGAGYEQYF.

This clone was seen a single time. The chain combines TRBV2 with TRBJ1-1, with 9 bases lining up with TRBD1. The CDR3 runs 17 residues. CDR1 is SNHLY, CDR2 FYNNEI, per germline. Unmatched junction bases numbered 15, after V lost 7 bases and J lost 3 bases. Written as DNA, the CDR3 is TGTGCCAGCAATCAGAGGGGACAGGGATATAAAGACACTGAAGCTTTCTTT. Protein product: CASNQRGQGYKDTEAFF.

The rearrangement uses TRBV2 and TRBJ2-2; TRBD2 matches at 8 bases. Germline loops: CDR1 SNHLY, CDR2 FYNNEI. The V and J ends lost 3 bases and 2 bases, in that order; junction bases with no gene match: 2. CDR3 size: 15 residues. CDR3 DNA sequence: TGTGCCAGCAGTGACGGGAGGGGAAACACCGGGGAGCTGTTTTTT. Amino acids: CASSDGRGNTGELFF.

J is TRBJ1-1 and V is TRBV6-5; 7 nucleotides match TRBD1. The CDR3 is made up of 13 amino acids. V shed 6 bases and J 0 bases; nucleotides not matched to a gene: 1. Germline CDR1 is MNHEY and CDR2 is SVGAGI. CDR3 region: CASRTGLNTEAFF. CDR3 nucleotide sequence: TGTGCCAGCAGGACAGGGTTGAACACTGAAGCTTTCTTT.